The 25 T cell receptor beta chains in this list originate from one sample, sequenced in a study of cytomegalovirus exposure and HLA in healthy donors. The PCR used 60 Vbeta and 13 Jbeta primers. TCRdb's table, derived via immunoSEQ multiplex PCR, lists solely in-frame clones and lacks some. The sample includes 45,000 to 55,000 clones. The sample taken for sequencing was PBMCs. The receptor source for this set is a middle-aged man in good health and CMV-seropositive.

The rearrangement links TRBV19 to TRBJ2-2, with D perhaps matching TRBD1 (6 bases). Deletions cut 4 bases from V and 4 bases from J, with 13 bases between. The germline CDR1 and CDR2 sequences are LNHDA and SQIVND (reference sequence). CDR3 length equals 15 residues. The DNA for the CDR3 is TGTGCCAGTAGTAGCCGGGACAAACTCACCGGGGAGCTGTTTTTT. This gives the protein CASSSRDKLTGELFF.

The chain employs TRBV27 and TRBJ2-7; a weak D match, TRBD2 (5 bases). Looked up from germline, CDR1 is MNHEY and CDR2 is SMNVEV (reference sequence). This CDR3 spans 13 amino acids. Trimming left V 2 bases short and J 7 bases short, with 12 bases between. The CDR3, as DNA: TGTGCCAGCAGTTTAGGCCGGGGTTGGGAGCAGTACTTC. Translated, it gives CASSLGRGWEQYF.

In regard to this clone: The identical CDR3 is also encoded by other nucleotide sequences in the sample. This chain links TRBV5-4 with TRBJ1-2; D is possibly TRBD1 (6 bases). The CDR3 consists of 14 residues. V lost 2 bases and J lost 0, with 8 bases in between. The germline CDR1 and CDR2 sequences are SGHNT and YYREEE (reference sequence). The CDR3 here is CASSLGGANYGYTF. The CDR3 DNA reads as TGTGCCAGCAGCTTAGGGGGGGCTAACTATGGCTACACCTTC.

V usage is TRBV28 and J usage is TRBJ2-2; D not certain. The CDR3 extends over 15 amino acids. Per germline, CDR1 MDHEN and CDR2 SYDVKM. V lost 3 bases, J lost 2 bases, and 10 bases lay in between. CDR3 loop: CASSLGTYNTGELFF. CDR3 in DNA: TGTGCCAGCAGTTTGGGCACCTACAACACCGGGGAGCTGTTTTTT.

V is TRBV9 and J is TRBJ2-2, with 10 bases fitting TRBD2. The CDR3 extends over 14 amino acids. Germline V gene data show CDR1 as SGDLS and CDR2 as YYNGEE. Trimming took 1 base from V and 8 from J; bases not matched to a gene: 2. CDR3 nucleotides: TGTGCCAGCAGCGTATTACTAGCGGGAGGGGAGCTGTTTTTT. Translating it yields CASSVLLAGGELFF.

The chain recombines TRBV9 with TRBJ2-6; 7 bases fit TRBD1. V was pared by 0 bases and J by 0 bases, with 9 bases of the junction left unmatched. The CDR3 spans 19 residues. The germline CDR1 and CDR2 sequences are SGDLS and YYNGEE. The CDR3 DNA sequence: TGTGCCAGCAGCGTAGGACGGACAGGCTCCTCCTCTGGGGCCAACGTCCTGACTTTC. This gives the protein CASSVGRTGSSSGANVLTF. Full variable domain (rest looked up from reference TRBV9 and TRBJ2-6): DSGVTQTPKHLITATGQRVTLRCSPRSGDLSVYWYQQSLDQGLQFLIQYYNGEERAKGNILERFSAQQFPDLHSELNLSSLELGDSALYFCASSVGRTGSSSGANVLTFGAGSRLTVL.

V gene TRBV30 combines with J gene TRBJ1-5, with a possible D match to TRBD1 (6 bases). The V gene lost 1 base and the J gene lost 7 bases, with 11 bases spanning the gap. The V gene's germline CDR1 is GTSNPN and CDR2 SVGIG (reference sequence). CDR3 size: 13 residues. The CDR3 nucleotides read TGTGCCTGGAGTGCACAGGGATGGCAGCCCCAGCATTTT. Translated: CAWSAQGWQPQHF. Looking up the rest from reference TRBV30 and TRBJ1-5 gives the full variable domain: SQTIHQWPATLVQPVGSPLSLECTVEGTSNPNLYWYRQAAGRGLQLLFYSVGIGQISSEVPQNLSASRPQDRQFILSSKKLLLSDSGFYLCAWSAQGWQPQHFGDGTRLSIL.

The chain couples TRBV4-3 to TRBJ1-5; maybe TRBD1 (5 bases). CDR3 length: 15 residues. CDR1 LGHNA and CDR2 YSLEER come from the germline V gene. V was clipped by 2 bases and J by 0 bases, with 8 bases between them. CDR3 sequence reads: CASSQIRGSNQPQHF. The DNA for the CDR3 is TGCGCCAGCAGCCAAATAAGGGGTAGCAATCAGCCCCAGCATTTT.

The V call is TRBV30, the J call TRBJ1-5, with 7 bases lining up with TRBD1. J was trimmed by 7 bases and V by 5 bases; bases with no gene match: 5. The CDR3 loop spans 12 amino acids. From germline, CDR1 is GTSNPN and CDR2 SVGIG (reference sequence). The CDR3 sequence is CAWANRGQPQHF. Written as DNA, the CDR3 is TGTGCCTGGGCCAACAGGGGCCAGCCCCAGCATTTT.

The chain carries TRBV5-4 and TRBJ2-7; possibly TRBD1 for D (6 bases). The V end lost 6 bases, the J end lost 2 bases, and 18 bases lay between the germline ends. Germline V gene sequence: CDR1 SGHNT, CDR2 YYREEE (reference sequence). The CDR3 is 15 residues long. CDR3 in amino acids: CASTREPDRPYEQYF. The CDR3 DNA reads TGTGCCAGCACTCGAGAGCCGGACAGACCCTACGAGCAGTACTTC.

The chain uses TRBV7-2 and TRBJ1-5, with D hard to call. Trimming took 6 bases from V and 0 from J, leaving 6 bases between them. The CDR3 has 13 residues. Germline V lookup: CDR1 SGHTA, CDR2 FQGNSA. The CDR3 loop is CASSRSSNQPQHF. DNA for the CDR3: TGTGCCAGCAGTAGGAGTAGCAATCAGCCCCAGCATTTT. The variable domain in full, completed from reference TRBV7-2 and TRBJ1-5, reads GAGVSQSPSNKVTEKGKDVELRCDPISGHTALYWYRQSLGQGLEFLIYFQGNSAPDKSGLPSDRFSAERTGGSVSTLTIQRTQQEDSAVYLCASSRSSNQPQHFGDGTRLSIL.

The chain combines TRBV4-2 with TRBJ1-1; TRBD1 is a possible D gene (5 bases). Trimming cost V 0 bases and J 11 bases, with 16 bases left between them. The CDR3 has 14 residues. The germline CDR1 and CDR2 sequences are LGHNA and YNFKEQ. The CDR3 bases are TGTGCCAGCAGCCAAGAACAGGTAGGAAGGGATGCTTTCTTT. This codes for CASSQEQVGRDAFF.

The CDR3 sequence: CASSYSGDSSYEQYF. CDR3 in DNA: TGTGCCAGCAGTTACTCGGGGGACAGCTCCTACGAGCAGTACTTC. V and J are TRBV6-5 and TRBJ2-7, with TRBD1 matching 7 bases. The V gene's germline CDR1 is MNHEY and CDR2 SVGAGI. J was trimmed by 0 bases and V by 0 bases; bases with no gene match: 2. The CDR3 has 15 residues.

The DNA of the CDR3 is TGTGCCAGCAAGGTGGGACTCGCCGGGGAGCAGTACTTC. Translation gives CASKVGLAGEQYF. The chain joins TRBV2 to TRBJ2-7, with D perhaps matching TRBD2 (6 bases). Trimming left V 7 bases short and J 7 bases short, with 17 bases between. Per the germline V gene, CDR1 is SNHLY and CDR2 is FYNNEI. The length of the CDR3 is 13 residues. Full variable domain (rest looked up from reference TRBV2 and TRBJ2-7): EPEVTQTPSHQVTQMGQEVILRCVPISNHLYFYWYRQILGQKVEFLVSFYNNEISEKSEIFDDQFSVERPDGSNFTLKIRSTKLEDSAMYFCASKVGLAGEQYFGPGTRLTVT.

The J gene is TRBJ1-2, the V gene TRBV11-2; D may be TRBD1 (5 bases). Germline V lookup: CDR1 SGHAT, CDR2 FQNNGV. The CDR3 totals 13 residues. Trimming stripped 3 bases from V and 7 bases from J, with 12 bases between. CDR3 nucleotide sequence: TGTGCCAGCAGCTTGGGGCGGATCGGTGGCTACACCTTC. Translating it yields CASSLGRIGGYTF.

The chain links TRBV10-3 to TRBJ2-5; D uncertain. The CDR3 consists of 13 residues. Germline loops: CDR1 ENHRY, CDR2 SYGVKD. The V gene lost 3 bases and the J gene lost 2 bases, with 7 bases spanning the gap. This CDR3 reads CAISDSRQETQYF. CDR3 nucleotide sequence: TGTGCCATCAGTGATTCTCGTCAAGAGACCCAGTACTTC.

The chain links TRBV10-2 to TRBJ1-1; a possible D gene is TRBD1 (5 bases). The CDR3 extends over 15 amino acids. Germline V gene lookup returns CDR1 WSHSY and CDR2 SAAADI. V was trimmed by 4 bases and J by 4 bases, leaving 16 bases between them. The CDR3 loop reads CASSGLGAGSTEAFF. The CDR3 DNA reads TGCGCCAGCAGTGGCCTCGGCGCAGGGTCCACTGAAGCTTTCTTT.

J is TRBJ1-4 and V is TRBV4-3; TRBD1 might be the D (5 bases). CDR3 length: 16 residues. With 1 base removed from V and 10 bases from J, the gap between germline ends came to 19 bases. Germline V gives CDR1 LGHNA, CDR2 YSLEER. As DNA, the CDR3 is TGCGCCAGCAGCCAAGGCGGACAAGGGGATATGGGAAAACTGTTTTTT. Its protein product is CASSQGGQGDMGKLFF.

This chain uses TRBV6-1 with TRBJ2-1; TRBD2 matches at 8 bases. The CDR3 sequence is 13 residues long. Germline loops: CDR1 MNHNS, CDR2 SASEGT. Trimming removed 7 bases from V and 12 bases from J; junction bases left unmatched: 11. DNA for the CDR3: TGTGCCAGCACGGGGGGGGCCGGAAGGGTGCAGTTCTTC. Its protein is CASTGGAGRVQFF.

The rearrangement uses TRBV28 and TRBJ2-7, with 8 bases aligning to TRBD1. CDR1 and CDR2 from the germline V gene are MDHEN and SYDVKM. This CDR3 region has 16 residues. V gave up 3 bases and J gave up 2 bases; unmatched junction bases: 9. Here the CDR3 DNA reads TGTGCCAGCAGTTTCCCTCCGACAGGGGCTACCTACGAGCAGTACTTC. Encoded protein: CASSFPPTGATYEQYF.

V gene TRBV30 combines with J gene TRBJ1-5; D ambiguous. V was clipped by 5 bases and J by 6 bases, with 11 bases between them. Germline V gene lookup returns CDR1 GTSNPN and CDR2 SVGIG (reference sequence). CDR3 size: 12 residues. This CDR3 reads CAWGGSGQPQHF. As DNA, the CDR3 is TGTGCCTGGGGTGGGTCGGGTCAGCCCCAGCATTTT.

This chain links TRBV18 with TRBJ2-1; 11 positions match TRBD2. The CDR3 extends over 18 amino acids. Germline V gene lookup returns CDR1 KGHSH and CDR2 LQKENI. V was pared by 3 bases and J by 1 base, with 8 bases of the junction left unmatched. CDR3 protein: CASSPPLAGGGSYNEQFF. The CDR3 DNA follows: TGTGCCAGCTCACCTCCTCTAGCGGGAGGTGGTTCCTACAATGAGCAGTTCTTC.

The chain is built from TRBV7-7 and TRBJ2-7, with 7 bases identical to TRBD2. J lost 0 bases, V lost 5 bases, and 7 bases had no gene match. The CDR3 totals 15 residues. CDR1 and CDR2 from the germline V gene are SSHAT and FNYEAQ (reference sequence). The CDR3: CASSLGWDYSYEQYF. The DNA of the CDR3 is TGTGCCAGCAGCCTAGGCTGGGACTACTCCTACGAGCAGTACTTC.

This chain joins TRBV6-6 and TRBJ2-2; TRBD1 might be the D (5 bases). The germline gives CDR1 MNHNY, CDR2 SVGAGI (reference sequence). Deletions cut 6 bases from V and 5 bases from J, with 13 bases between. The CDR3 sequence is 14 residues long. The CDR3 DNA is TGTGCCAGCAGAGACAGTAGAAGGACCGGGGAGCTGTTTTTT. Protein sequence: CASRDSRRTGELFF.

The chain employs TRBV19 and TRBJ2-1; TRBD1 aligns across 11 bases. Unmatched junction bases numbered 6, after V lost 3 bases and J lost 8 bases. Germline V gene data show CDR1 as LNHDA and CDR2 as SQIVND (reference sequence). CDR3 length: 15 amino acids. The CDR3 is CASSMSGQGAHEQFF. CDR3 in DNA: TGTGCCAGTAGTATGTCAGGACAGGGGGCTCATGAGCAGTTCTTC.